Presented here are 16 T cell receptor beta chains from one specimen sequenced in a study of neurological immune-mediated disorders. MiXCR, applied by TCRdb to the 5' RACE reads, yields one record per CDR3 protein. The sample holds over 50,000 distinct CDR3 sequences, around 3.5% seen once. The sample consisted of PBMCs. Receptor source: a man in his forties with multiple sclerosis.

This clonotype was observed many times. This chain's CDR3 is CASSGGTGTDSYEQYF. The CDR3 DNA reads as TGCGCCAGCAGTGGGGGCACCGGGACAGATAGCTACGAGCAGTACTTC. The chain has TRBV10-2 and TRBJ2-7, with TRBD1 identical over 7 bases. CDR1 is WSHSY and CDR2 is SAAADI in the germline V gene. The CDR3 has 16 amino acids. Trimming at V came to 4 bases and at J to 3 bases, leaving 12 bases not matched to a gene.

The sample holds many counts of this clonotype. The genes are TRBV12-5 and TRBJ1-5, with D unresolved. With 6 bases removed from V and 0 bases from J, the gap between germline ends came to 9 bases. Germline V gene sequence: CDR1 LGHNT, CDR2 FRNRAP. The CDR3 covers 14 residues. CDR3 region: CASGQTYSNQPQHF. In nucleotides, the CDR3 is TGTGCTAGTGGCCAGACATATAGCAATCAGCCCCAGCATTTT. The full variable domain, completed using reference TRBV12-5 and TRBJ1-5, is DARVTQTPRHKVTEMGQEVTMRCQPILGHNTVFWYRQTMMQGLELLAYFRNRAPLDDSGMPKDRFSAEMPDATLATLKIQPSEPRDSAVYFCASGQTYSNQPQHFGDGTRLSIL.

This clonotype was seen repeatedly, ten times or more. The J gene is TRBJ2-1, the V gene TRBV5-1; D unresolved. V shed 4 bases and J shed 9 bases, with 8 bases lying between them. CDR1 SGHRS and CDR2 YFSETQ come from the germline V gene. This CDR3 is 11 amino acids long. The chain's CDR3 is CASSHSTEQFF. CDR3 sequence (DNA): TGCGCCAGCAGCCACAGTACTGAGCAGTTCTTC.

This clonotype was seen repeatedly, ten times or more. The CDR3 DNA sequence: TGCAGTGCCCCCGGGGGAGGGGCTCTTAACTATGGCTACACCTTC. Protein sequence: CSAPGGGALNYGYTF. The chain has TRBV20-1 and TRBJ1-2; D possibly corresponds to TRBD1 (5 bases). Germline V lookup: CDR1 DFQATT, CDR2 SNEGSKA (reference sequence). This CDR3 is 15 amino acids long. Trimming took off 6 bases at V and 1 base at J, with 18 bases between the two ends.

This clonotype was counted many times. The DNA for the CDR3 is TGCGCCAGCAGCGGGAGCTCTGGAAACACCATATATTTT. It is translated as CASSGSSGNTIYF. This rearrangement joins TRBV4-1 to TRBJ1-3; D is unclear. V was shortened by 5 bases and J by 0 bases, with 5 bases between the two germline ends. This CDR3 has 13 residues. Germline V CDR1 and CDR2: MGHRA, YSYEKL.

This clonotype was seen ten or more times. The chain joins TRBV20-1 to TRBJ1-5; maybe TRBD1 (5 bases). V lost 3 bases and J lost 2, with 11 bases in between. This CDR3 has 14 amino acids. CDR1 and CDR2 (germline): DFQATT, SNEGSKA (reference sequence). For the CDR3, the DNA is TGCAGTGCTAGTTCAGGGATAGGCAATCAGCCCCAGCATTTT. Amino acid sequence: CSASSGIGNQPQHF.

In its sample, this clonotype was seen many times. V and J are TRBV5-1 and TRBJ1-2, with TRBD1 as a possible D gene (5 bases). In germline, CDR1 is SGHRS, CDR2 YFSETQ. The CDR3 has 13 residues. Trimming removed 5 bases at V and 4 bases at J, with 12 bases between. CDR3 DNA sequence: TGCGCCAGCAGTTCCGACAGAGCCTATGGCTACACCTTC. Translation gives CASSSDRAYGYTF.

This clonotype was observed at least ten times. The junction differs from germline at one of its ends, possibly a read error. CDR3 in amino acids: CASSAPVYNSPLNF. CDR3 in DNA: TGTGCCAGCAGCGCCCCCGTCTATAATTCACCCCTCAACTTT. The chain couples TRBV7-9 to TRBJ1-6; D gene uncertain. The CDR3 sequence is 14 residues long. The germline CDR1 and CDR2 sequences are SEHNR and FQNEAQ (reference sequence). Combining the CDR3 with reference TRBV7-9 and TRBJ1-6 gives the whole variable domain DTGVSQNPRHKITKRGQNVTFRCDPISEHNRLYWYRQTLGQGPEFLTYFQNEAQLEKSRLLSDRFSAERPKGSFSTLEIQRTEQGDSAMYLCASSAPVYNSPLNFGNGTRLTVT.

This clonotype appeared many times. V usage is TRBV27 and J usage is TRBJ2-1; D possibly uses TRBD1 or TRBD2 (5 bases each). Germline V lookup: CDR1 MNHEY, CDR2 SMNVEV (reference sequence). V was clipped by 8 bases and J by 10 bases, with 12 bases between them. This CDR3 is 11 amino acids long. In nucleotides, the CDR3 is TGTGCCAGCTTAAGGGGACGGGAGCAGTTCTTC. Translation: CASLRGREQFF.

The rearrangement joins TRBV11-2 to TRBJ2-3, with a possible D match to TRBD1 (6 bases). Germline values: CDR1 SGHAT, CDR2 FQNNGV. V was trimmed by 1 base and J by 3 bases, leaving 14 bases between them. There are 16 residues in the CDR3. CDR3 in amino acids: CASSLGRDTTTDTQYF. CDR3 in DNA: TGTGCCAGCAGCTTAGGTCGGGACACGACAACAGATACGCAGTATTTT.

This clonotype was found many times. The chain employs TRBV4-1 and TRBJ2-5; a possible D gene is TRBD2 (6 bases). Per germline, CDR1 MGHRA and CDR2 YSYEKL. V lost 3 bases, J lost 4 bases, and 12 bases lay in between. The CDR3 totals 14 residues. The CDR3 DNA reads TGCGCCAGCAGCCACCCGTCGGAGGGAGAGACCCAGTACTTC. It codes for CASSHPSEGETQYF.

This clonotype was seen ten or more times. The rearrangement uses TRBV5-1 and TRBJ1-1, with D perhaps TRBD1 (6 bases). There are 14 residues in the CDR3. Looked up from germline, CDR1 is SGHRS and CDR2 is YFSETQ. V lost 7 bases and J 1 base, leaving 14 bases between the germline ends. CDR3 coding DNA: TGCGCCAGCGGCTATGGACAGTCGAACACTGAAGCTTTCTTT. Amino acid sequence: CASGYGQSNTEAFF.

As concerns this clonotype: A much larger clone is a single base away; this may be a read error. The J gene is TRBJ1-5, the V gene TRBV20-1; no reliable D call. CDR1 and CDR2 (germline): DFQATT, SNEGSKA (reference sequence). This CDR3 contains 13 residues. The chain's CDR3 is CSARGDSNKPQHF. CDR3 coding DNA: TGCAGTGCTAGAGGGGATAGCAATAAGCCCCAGCATTTT.

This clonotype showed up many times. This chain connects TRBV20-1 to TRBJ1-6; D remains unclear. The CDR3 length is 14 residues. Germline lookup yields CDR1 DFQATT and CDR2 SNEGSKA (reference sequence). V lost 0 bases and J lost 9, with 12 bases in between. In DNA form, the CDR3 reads TGCAGTGCTAGAGATGTAGGGTTAATTTCACCCCTCCACTTT. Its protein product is CSARDVGLISPLHF.

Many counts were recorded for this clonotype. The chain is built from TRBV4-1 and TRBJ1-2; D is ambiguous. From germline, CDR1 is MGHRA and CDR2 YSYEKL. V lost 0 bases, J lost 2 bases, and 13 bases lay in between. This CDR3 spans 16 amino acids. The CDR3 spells CASSQERNTINYGYTF. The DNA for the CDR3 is TGCGCCAGCAGCCAAGAGAGGAACACAATAAACTATGGCTACACCTTC.

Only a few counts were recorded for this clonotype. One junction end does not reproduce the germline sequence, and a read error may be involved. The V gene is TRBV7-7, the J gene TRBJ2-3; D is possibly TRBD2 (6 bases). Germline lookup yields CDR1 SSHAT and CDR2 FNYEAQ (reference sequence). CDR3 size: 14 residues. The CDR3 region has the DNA TGTGCTAGCAGCTTAGGAGGGGTGGGGGATACGCAGTATTTT. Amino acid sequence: CASSLGGVGDTQYF.